These 13 T cell receptor beta chains originate from one sample sequenced in a study of beta chain features in type 1 diabetes. Findings and caveats of the study: Shorter TCRB CDR3s, moderately but significantly so, marked every one of the four CD4+ subsets in Type 1 diabetes patients.

These TCRs are of unknown antigen specificity. The whole isolated RNA underwent reverse transcription, so sequencing captured expressed TCRB transcripts. The assay was immunoSEQ multiplex PCR, and TCRdb's table has in-frame clones only and misses some. The sample records about 360,000 clones, roughly 12% being singletons. The sample comprised naive CD4+ T cells from blood. These receptors were taken from a woman under 30 with type 1 diabetes.

The chain combines TRBV21-1 with TRBJ2-7; the table calls TRBD1, which could not be checked here. TRBV21-1 is designated a pseudogene. The CDR3 length is 12 residues. CDR3 nucleotide sequence: TGTGCCAGCAGCAAAGGGACATACGAGCAGTACTTC. Translation gives CASSKGTYEQYF.

In its sample, this clone was seen a few times. J is TRBJ2-2 and V is TRBV27; 7 bases match TRBD2. The CDR3 loop spans 14 amino acids. The ends lost 5 bases at V and 1 base at J; junction bases unmatched: 1. Germline V gene data show CDR1 as MNHEY and CDR2 as SMNVEV (reference sequence). CDR3 sequence reads: CASSRTRNTGELFF. Here the CDR3 DNA reads TGTGCCAGCAGTCGGACTAGGAACACCGGGGAGCTGTTTTTT.

This chain connects TRBV18 to TRBJ2-3; 7 bases agree with TRBD2. CDR1 KGHSH and CDR2 LQKENI come from the germline V gene. The CDR3 covers 15 residues. Trimming at V came to 8 bases and at J to 5 bases, leaving 13 bases not matched to a gene. The CDR3 loop reads CASAPTSSWGDTQYF. The CDR3 DNA sequence: TGTGCCAGCGCTCCGACTAGCTCGTGGGGAGATACGCAGTATTTT.

The sample holds a few counts of this clone. The rearrangement joins TRBV18 to TRBJ1-2, with TRBD1 matching over 7 bases. CDR3 size: 14 residues. The trim removed 3 bases at V and 6 bases at J, leaving 7 bases unmatched. Germline CDR1 and CDR2: KGHSH and LQKENI. CDR3 coding DNA: TGTGCCAGCTCACCGGTCACAGGGGTTGATGGCTACACCTTC. It specifies CASSPVTGVDGYTF.

The V gene is TRBV6-6, the J gene TRBJ1-1; maybe TRBD1 (5 bases). V lost 7 bases and J lost 11, with 17 bases in between. Germline CDR1 MNHNY, CDR2 SVGAGI (reference sequence). This CDR3 comprises 12 residues. CDR3 protein: CASNWGGTGAFF. The CDR3 coding sequence is TGTGCCAGCAACTGGGGGGGAACTGGGGCTTTCTTT.

This clone turned up a few times. The chain joins TRBV29-1 to TRBJ1-1, with D possibly being TRBD1 (6 bases). CDR1 and CDR2 (germline): SQVTM, ANQGSEA. V was cut by 6 bases and J by 0 bases, with 17 bases left in between. This CDR3 region has 15 residues. The CDR3 protein is CSVGQSLPMNTEAFF. The CDR3 nucleotides are TGCAGCGTAGGACAGTCCTTACCTATGAACACTGAAGCTTTCTTT.

The chain links TRBV27 to TRBJ1-5, with a possible D match to TRBD1 (6 bases). Germline V gene data show CDR1 as MNHEY and CDR2 as SMNVEV (reference sequence). V shed 2 bases and J shed 4 bases, with 15 bases lying between them. The CDR3 consists of 16 residues. The CDR3 sequence: CASSLVGGSWNQPQHF. As DNA, the CDR3 is TGTGCCAGCAGTTTAGTTGGGGGCAGTTGGAATCAGCCCCAGCATTTT.

The gene calls are TRBV5-1 and TRBJ1-5, with D perhaps matching TRBD1 (5 bases). Germline CDR1 is SGHRS and CDR2 is YFSETQ. The CDR3 loop spans 13 amino acids. The V end lost 0 bases, the J end lost 5 bases, and 6 bases lay between the germline ends. The CDR3: CASSLAGDQPQHF. CDR3 nucleotide sequence: TGCGCCAGCAGCTTGGCGGGGGATCAGCCCCAGCATTTT.

The chain links TRBV18 to TRBJ2-5; 8 nucleotides match TRBD2. J lost 4 bases, V lost 3 bases, and 7 bases had no gene match. The CDR3 is made up of 15 amino acids. Germline values: CDR1 KGHSH, CDR2 LQKENI. CDR3 sequence: CASSPISGNIETQYF. The CDR3 region has the DNA TGTGCCAGCTCACCCATTAGCGGGAACATAGAGACCCAGTACTTC. Drawing the rest from reference TRBV18 and TRBJ2-5, the complete variable domain is NAGVMQNPRHLVRRRGQEARLRCSPMKGHSHVYWYRQLPEEGLKFMVYLQKENIIDESGMPKERFSAEFPKEGPSILRIQQVVRGDSAAYFCASSPISGNIETQYFGPGTRLLVL.

V gene TRBV29-1 combines with J gene TRBJ2-7, with TRBD2 matching over 8 bases. This CDR3 has 13 residues. With 4 bases clipped from V and 2 bases from J, the junction kept 4 bases outside the gene matches. Per germline, CDR1 SQVTM and CDR2 ANQGSEA. Here the CDR3 DNA reads TGCAGCGTTGTTCGGGGGGGTGCCTACGAGCAGTACTTC. Amino acid sequence: CSVVRGGAYEQYF.

The gene calls are TRBV19 and TRBJ2-3; 7 positions agree with TRBD1. CDR1 and CDR2 (germline): LNHDA, SQIVND (reference sequence). This CDR3 contains 15 residues. V dropped 5 bases and J dropped 3; count of bases not matched to a gene: 8. The CDR3 sequence is CASSPEGTETDTQYF. As DNA, the CDR3 is TGTGCCAGTAGTCCCGAGGGGACAGAGACAGATACGCAGTATTTT. The full variable domain, rest sourced from reference TRBV19 and TRBJ2-3, is DGGITQSPKYLFRKEGQNVTLSCEQNLNHDAMYWYRQDPGQGLRLIYYSQIVNDFQKGDIAEGYSVSREKKESFPLTVTSAQKNPTAFYLCASSPEGTETDTQYFGPGTRLTVL.

This clone was detected a few times. The V and J genes are TRBV27 and TRBJ1-4, with TRBD1 as a possible D gene (6 bases). Trimming removed 8 bases at V and 7 bases at J, with 20 bases between. The CDR3 runs to 15 residues. Germline values: CDR1 MNHEY, CDR2 SMNVEV (reference sequence). CDR3 in amino acids: CASGGSQGWGEKLFF. CDR3 nucleotides: TGTGCCAGCGGTGGCTCACAGGGTTGGGGTGAAAAACTGTTTTTT.

This clone has just a few counts. The chain recombines TRBV14 with TRBJ1-2, with 8 bases lining up with TRBD1. V was pared by 3 bases and J by 4 bases, with 10 bases of the junction left unmatched. CDR1 SGHDN and CDR2 FVKESK come from the germline V gene. The CDR3 length is 16 residues. CDR3 region: CASSHRDRTHSYGYTF. The CDR3 nucleotides are TGTGCCAGCAGCCATCGGGACAGGACCCACTCCTATGGCTACACCTTC.